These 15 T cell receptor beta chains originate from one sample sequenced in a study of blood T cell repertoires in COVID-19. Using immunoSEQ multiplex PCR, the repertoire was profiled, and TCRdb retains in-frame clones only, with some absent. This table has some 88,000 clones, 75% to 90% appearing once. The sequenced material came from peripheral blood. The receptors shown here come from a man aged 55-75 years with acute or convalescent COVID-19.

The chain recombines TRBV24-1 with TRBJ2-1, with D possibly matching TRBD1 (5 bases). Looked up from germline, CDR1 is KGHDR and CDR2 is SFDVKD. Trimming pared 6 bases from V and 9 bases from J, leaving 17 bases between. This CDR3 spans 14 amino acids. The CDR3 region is CATSKGPGASEQFF. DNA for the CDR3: TGTGCCACCAGTAAAGGACCTGGGGCGTCTGAGCAGTTCTTC.

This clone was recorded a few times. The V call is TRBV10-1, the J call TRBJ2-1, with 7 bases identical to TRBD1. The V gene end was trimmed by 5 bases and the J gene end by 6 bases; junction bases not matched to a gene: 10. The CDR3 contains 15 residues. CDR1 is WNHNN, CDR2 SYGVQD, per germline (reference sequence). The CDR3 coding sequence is TGCGCCAGCAGTTTGGAGACAGGGTTCGGCAATGAGCAGTTCTTC. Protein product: CASSLETGFGNEQFF.

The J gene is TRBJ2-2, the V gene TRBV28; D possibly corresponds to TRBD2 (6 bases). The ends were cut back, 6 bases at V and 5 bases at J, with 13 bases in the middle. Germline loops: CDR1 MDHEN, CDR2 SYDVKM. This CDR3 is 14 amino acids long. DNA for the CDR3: TGTGCCAGCAGGGGGGGTGGAAGTACCGGGGAGCTGTTTTTT. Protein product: CASRGGGSTGELFF.

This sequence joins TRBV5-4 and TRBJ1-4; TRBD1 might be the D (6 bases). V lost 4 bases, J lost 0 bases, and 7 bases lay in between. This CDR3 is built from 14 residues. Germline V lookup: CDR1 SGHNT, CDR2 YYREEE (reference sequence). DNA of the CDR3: TGTGCCAGCAGCCGGACAGCAACTAATGAAAAACTGTTTTTT. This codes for CASSRTATNEKLFF.

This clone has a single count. The CDR3 DNA sequence: TGCGCCAGCAGCCCCCGGGCGGGACGTCAAGAGACCCAGTACTTC. This sequence encodes CASSPRAGRQETQYF. The gene calls are TRBV5-1 and TRBJ2-5, with D possibly being TRBD2 (6 bases). The germline CDR1 and CDR2 sequences are SGHRS and YFSETQ. Trimming pared 4 bases from V and 2 bases from J, leaving 15 bases between. The CDR3 length is 15 residues.

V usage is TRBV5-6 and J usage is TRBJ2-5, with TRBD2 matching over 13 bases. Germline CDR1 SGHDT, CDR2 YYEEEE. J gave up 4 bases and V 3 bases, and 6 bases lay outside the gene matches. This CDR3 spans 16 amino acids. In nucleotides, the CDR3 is TGTGCCAGCAGCTCGCCGGGACTAGCGGGGCCAGAGACCCAGTACTTC. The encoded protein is CASSSPGLAGPETQYF.

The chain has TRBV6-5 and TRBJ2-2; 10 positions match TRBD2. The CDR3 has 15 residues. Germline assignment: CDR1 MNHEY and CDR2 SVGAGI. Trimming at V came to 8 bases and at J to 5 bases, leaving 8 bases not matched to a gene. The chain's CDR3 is CASAASGSWTGELFF. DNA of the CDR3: TGTGCCAGCGCGGCTAGCGGGAGTTGGACCGGGGAGCTGTTTTTT.

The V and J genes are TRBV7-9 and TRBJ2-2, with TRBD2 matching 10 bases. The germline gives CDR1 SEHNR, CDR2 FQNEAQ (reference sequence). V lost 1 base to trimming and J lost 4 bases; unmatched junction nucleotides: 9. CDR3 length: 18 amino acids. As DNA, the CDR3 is TGTGCCAGCAGCTTAGGCCTAGCGGGAGTTCGGGGCACCGGGGAGCTGTTTTTT. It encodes CASSLGLAGVRGTGELFF.

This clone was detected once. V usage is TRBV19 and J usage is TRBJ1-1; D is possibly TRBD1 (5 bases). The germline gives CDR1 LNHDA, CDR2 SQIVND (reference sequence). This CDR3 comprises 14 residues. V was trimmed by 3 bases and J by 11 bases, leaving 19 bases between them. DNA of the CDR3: TGTGCCAGTAGTATCCCCCCGGTCGACAGTCGGGCTTTCTTT. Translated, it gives CASSIPPVDSRAFF.

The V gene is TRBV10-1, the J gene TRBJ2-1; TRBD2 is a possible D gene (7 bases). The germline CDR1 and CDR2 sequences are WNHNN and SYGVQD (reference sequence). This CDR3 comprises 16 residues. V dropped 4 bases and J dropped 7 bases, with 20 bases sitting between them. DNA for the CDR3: TGCGCCAGCAGTGGGGCCCTCGGGGGGCTCGGGAATGAGCAGTTCTTC. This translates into CASSGALGGLGNEQFF.

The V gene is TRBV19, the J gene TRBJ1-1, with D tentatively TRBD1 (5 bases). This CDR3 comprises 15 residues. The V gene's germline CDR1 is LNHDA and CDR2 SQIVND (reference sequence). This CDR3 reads CVTKLGGTMNTEAFF. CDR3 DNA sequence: TGTGTTACTAAACTGGGGGGGACGATGAACACTGAAGCTTTCTTT.

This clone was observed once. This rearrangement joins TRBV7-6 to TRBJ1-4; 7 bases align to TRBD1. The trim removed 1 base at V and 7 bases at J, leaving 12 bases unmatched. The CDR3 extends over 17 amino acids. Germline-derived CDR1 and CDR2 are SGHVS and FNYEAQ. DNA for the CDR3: TGTGCCAGCAGCTTAGAGGCCAGGGGGATGGTATTTGAAAAACTGTTTTTT. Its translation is CASSLEARGMVFEKLFF. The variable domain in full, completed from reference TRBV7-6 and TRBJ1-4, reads GAGVSQSPRYKVTKRGQDVALRCDPISGHVSLYWYRQALGQGPEFLTYFNYEAQQDKSGLPNDRFSAERPEGSISTLTIQRTEQRDSAMYRCASSLEARGMVFEKLFFGSGTQLSVL.

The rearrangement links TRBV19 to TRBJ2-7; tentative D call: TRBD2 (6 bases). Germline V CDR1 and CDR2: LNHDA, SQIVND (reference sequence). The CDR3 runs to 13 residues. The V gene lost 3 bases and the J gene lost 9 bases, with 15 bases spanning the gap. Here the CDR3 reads CASSMGTYERQYF. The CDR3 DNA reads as TGTGCCAGTAGTATGGGGACTTACGAGCGGCAGTACTTC.

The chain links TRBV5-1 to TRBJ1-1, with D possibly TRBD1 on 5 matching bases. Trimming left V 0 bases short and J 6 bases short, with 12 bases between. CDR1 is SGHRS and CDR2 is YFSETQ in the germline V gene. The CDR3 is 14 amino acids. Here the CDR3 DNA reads TGCGCCAGCAGCTTGGTCACCGGGGGGGCTGAAGCTTTCTTT. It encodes CASSLVTGGAEAFF. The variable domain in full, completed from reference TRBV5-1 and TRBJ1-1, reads KAGVTQTPRYLIKTRGQQVTLSCSPISGHRSVSWYQQTPGQGLQFLFEYFSETQRNKGNFPGRFSGRQFSNSRSEMNVSTLELGDSALYLCASSLVTGGAEAFFGQGTRLTVV.

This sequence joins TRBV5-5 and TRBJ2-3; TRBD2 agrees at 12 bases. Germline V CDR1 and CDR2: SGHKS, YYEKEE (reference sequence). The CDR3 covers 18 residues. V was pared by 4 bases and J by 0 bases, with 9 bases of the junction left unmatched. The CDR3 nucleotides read TGTGCCAGCAGCCATCTCCGACTAGCGGGGGAGAGCACAGATACGCAGTATTTT. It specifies CASSHLRLAGESTDTQYF.